This T cell receptor (beta chain) is from a study of shared clonotypes between healthy human individuals. Assay: immunoSEQ multiplex PCR; the TCRdb copy retains only in-frame clones and omits some. This sample yields over a million clones, of which roughly 96% are seen a single time; about 1% belongs to the top ten. About this clone itself: Antigen specificity is unknown. The sample has other DNA sequences that encode this CDR3 too.

The CDR3 extends over 14 amino acids. V was pared by 0 bases and J by 5 bases, with 8 bases between. Per the germline V gene, CDR1 is SGHDT and CDR2 is YYEEEE. Overall study results and limits: Shared across a few donors were about 4.6% of the naive CD4 clonotypes.

Sequencing used naive CD4+ T cells sorted from blood. Documented subset: CD45RA+ positively selected. The chain uses TRBV5-6 and TRBJ2-2, with a possible D match to TRBD1 (6 bases). The receptor was isolated from a man aged 25-45 years in good health. The CDR3 region is CASSLAGATGELFF. CDR3 in DNA: TGTGCCAGCAGCTTGGCAGGGGCTACCGGGGAGCTGTTTTTT.